These 23 T cell receptor beta chains came from one sample sequenced in a study of shared clonotypes between healthy human individuals. Method: immunoSEQ multiplex PCR; TCRdb's copy keeps in-frame clones and lacks some. The repertoire has about 2.3 million clones, approximately 90% of them found once; the top ten carry 0.37%. What was sequenced was naive CD4+ T cells from PBMCs. The sample's subset: CD45RA+ positively selected. These receptors originate from a man in his late teens or twenties in good health. Some clones in this sample may be carry-over from other donors' samples.

The count of this clone is one. This chain links TRBV6-1 with TRBJ2-7; 15 bases are a match to TRBD2. This CDR3 spans 14 amino acids. In germline, CDR1 is MNHNS, CDR2 SASEGT. With 6 bases clipped from V and 4 bases from J, the junction kept 1 base outside the gene matches. As DNA, the CDR3 is TGTGCCAGCAGGGGACTAGCGGGGGGATACGAGCAGTACTTC. This gives the protein CASRGLAGGYEQYF.

This clone appeared a single time. The V gene is TRBV18, the J gene TRBJ1-1, with D perhaps matching TRBD1 (5 bases). Germline V gene data show CDR1 as KGHSH and CDR2 as LQKENI. The CDR3 totals 14 residues. V dropped 3 bases and J dropped 4 bases, with 12 bases sitting between them. The CDR3 coding sequence is TGTGCCAGCTCACCCATGGGGGGTCGCACTGAAGCTTTCTTT. Translated, it gives CASSPMGGRTEAFF.

V and J are TRBV6-1 and TRBJ2-3, with D possibly called TRBD1 or TRBD2 (5 bases each). Germline V CDR1 and CDR2: MNHNS, SASEGT. Trimming stripped 2 bases from V and 5 bases from J, with 14 bases between. The CDR3 totals 15 residues. CDR3 residues: CASSEWQGAVDTQYF. In DNA, the CDR3 is TGTGCCAGCAGTGAATGGCAGGGAGCGGTAGATACGCAGTATTTT.

This rearrangement joins TRBV28 to TRBJ2-1, with a tentative D call TRBD2 (6 bases). The CDR3 runs 15 residues. Germline CDR1 is MDHEN and CDR2 is SYDVKM. The V gene lost 6 bases and the J gene lost 0 bases, with 12 bases spanning the gap. The CDR3 here is CASSDSGLSYNEQFF. The CDR3 nucleotides read TGTGCCAGCAGCGATAGCGGACTCTCCTACAATGAGCAGTTCTTC.

The genes are TRBV19 and TRBJ2-3; no firm D call. Per germline, CDR1 LNHDA and CDR2 SQIVND (reference sequence). This CDR3 has 14 amino acids. Trimming stripped 3 bases from V and 2 bases from J, with 9 bases between. The chain's CDR3 is CASSIQRLTDTQYF. The CDR3 coding sequence is TGTGCCAGTAGTATTCAGCGCCTCACAGATACGCAGTATTTT. Looking up the rest from reference TRBV19 and TRBJ2-3 gives the full variable domain: DGGITQSPKYLFRKEGQNVTLSCEQNLNHDAMYWYRQDPGQGLRLIYYSQIVNDFQKGDIAEGYSVSREKKESFPLTVTSAQKNPTAFYLCASSIQRLTDTQYFGPGTRLTVL.

This clone was found once. The chain carries TRBV7-2 and TRBJ2-7; D remains ambiguous. V dropped 3 bases and J dropped 6 bases, with 15 bases sitting between them. CDR3 length equals 14 residues. The germline gives CDR1 SGHTA, CDR2 FQGNSA. The CDR3 bases are TGTGCCAGCAGCTTTCGGTTTCAGGCTCTCGAGCAGTACTTC. This codes for CASSFRFQALEQYF.

The chain combines TRBV5-1 with TRBJ2-7, with 10 bases that match TRBD2. CDR1 and CDR2 (germline): SGHRS, YFSETQ. This CDR3 contains 15 residues. V lost 4 bases and J lost 1; bases outside the gene matches: 5. The CDR3 sequence: CASSLLAGTSYEQYF. The CDR3 DNA sequence: TGCGCCAGCAGCCTACTAGCGGGGACATCCTACGAGCAGTACTTC.

The rearrangement joins TRBV27 to TRBJ1-1; D is uncertain. The CDR3 consists of 14 residues. Germline values: CDR1 MNHEY, CDR2 SMNVEV (reference sequence). The V end lost 1 base, the J end lost 1 base, and 7 bases lay between the germline ends. CDR3: CASSLLQKNTEAFF. The CDR3 coding sequence is TGTGCCAGCAGTTTATTACAGAAGAACACTGAAGCTTTCTTT.

This clone was recorded only once. This sequence joins TRBV7-9 and TRBJ1-6; D may be TRBD1 (5 bases). Per the germline V gene, CDR1 is SEHNR and CDR2 is FQNEAQ (reference sequence). Deletions cut 1 base from V and 9 bases from J, with 7 bases between. The CDR3 totals 13 residues. In nucleotides, the CDR3 is TGTGCCAGCAGCTTAGGCGGGGGTTCACCCCTCCACTTT. Translated: CASSLGGGSPLHF.

This clone was seen once. The chain joins TRBV18 to TRBJ1-2; TRBD1 is a possible D gene (6 bases). The germline V gene has CDR1 KGHSH and CDR2 LQKENI. This CDR3 is 15 amino acids long. The V end was cut by 3 bases, the J end by 0 bases, with 11 bases between. CDR3 in DNA: TGTGCCAGCTCACCCCGACAGGATACTAACTATGGCTACACCTTC. Its protein product is CASSPRQDTNYGYTF.

The chain recombines TRBV5-8 with TRBJ2-7; the match to TRBD1 covers 8 bases. J gave up 2 bases and V 5 bases, and 6 bases lay outside the gene matches. Germline CDR1 is SGHTS and CDR2 is YDEGEE. The CDR3 loop spans 14 amino acids. The CDR3 bases are TGTGCCAGCAGACGGACAGGGAGAACCTACGAGCAGTACTTC. This encodes CASRRTGRTYEQYF.

Details on this clone: The same CDR3 is also encoded by other DNA sequences in this sample. The chain employs TRBV28 and TRBJ1-3, with TRBD1 identical over 8 bases. The CDR3 length is 14 residues. Unmatched junction bases numbered 4, after V lost 5 bases and J lost 4 bases. CDR1 and CDR2 (germline): MDHEN, SYDVKM. The CDR3 DNA follows: TGTGCCAGCAGTCCAGGGGGCTCCGGAAACACCATATATTTT. Amino acids: CASSPGGSGNTIYF.

This rearrangement joins TRBV29-1 to TRBJ1-2; possibly TRBD1 for D (5 bases). V gave up 6 bases and J gave up 5 bases, with 16 bases separating them. The CDR3 contains 13 residues. Germline V gives CDR1 SQVTM, CDR2 ANQGSEA. The chain's CDR3 is CSVRGDTRYGYTF. The CDR3 nucleotides are TGCAGCGTGAGAGGGGATACCAGGTATGGCTACACCTTC.

The gene calls are TRBV18 and TRBJ2-3; 11 nucleotides match TRBD1. This CDR3 has 14 residues. V lost 3 bases, J lost 5 bases, and 1 base stayed unmatched. Looked up from germline, CDR1 is KGHSH and CDR2 is LQKENI. CDR3: CASSPDRGQDTQYF. The CDR3 DNA is TGTGCCAGCTCACCGGACAGGGGGCAAGATACGCAGTATTTT.

The chain has TRBV4-2 and TRBJ2-7; 9 bases fit TRBD1. The germline V gene encodes CDR1 LGHNA and CDR2 YNFKEQ. The CDR3 consists of 15 residues. V lost 1 base to trimming and J lost 4 bases; unmatched junction nucleotides: 5. The CDR3 here is CASSQGRDRVYEQYF. CDR3 DNA sequence: TGTGCCAGCAGCCAAGGGAGGGACAGGGTGTACGAGCAGTACTTC.

The V and J genes are TRBV28 and TRBJ1-2; 7 nucleotides match TRBD1. V lost 6 bases to trimming and J lost 8 bases; unmatched junction nucleotides: 9. Looked up from germline, CDR1 is MDHEN and CDR2 is SYDVKM. The CDR3 spans 13 residues. This chain's CDR3 is CASSLTGDRGYTF. Written as DNA, the CDR3 is TGTGCCAGCAGCCTAACAGGGGATAGAGGCTACACCTTC.

The V and J genes are TRBV25-1 and TRBJ2-1; TRBD1 agrees at 12 bases. Germline CDR1 is MGHDK and CDR2 is SYGVNS. The CDR3 runs 15 residues. J was trimmed by 9 bases and V by 1 base; bases with no gene match: 4. CDR3 coding DNA: TGTGCCAGCAGTGAATCGGGACAGGGGGCGTCTGAGCAGTTCTTC. Amino acids: CASSESGQGASEQFF.

A single count supports this clone. The chain has TRBV28 and TRBJ2-3, with D hard to call. CDR1 and CDR2 (germline): MDHEN, SYDVKM. The CDR3 is made up of 16 amino acids. The V end was cut by 1 base, the J end by 0 bases, with 11 bases between. This CDR3 is CASSLLGRPSTDTQYF. The CDR3 region has the DNA TGTGCCAGCAGTTTATTGGGCAGGCCTAGCACAGATACGCAGTATTTT.

CDR3 sequence (DNA): TGCGCCAGCAGCTTGGTGCCTAGCGGCCAAGAGACCCAGTACTTC. Translating it yields CASSLVPSGQETQYF. This rearrangement joins TRBV5-1 to TRBJ2-5; 7 bases are shared with TRBD2. The CDR3 is 15 amino acids. Germline loops: CDR1 SGHRS, CDR2 YFSETQ. V dropped 0 bases and J dropped 1; count of bases not matched to a gene: 3.

The chain uses TRBV7-9 and TRBJ1-3; unclear D gene. There are 18 residues in the CDR3. The V and J ends lost 7 bases and 0 bases respectively, with 22 bases between them. Germline CDR1 is SEHNR and CDR2 is FQNEAQ (reference sequence). For the CDR3, the DNA is TGTGCCAGCACCCAACCGGACCGACGCAAGCTCTCTGGAAACACCATATATTTT. Its protein is CASTQPDRRKLSGNTIYF.

J is TRBJ1-3 and V is TRBV6-5; D possibly corresponds to TRBD1 (5 bases). This CDR3 contains 15 residues. CDR1 and CDR2 (germline): MNHEY, SVGAGI. The germline V and J ends were trimmed by 4 bases and 3 bases, with 13 bases remaining between them. CDR3 region: CASSSSGLGGNTIYF. The CDR3 bases are TGTGCCAGCAGTTCCTCAGGGCTTGGTGGAAACACCATATATTTT.

The chain combines TRBV10-3 with TRBJ1-1; 7 bases are a match to TRBD1. The CDR3 extends over 15 amino acids. Germline V CDR1 and CDR2: ENHRY, SYGVKD. V lost 4 bases and J lost 0; bases outside the gene matches: 5. CDR3 amino acids: CAISGQQGMNTEAFF. The CDR3 nucleotides read TGTGCCATCAGTGGCCAACAGGGGATGAACACTGAAGCTTTCTTT.

This chain joins TRBV19 and TRBJ2-1; 8 positions match TRBD2. The CDR3 totals 14 residues. Germline CDR1 is LNHDA and CDR2 is SQIVND (reference sequence). The junction had 4 bases not matched to a gene; V was cut back by 7 bases and J by 2 bases. The CDR3: CASNRGRTYNEQFF. In DNA, the CDR3 is TGTGCCAGTAATCGCGGGAGGACCTACAATGAGCAGTTCTTC.